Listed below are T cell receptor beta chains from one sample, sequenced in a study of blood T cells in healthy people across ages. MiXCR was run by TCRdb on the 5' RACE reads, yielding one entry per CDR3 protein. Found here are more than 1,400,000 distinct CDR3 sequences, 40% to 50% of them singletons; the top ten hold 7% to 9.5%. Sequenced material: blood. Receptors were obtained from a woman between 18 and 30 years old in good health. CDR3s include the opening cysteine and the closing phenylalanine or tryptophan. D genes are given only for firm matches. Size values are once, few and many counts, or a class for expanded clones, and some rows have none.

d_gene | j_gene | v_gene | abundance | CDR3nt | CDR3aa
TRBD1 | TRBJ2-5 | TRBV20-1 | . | TGCAGTGCCTTTATGGGACAGGGCCTCCGAGAGACCCAGTACTTC | CSAFMGQGLRETQYF
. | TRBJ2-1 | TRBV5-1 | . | TGCGCCAGCAGCCTTTGGGTTGCGGTAGAGCAGTTCTTC | CASSLWVAVEQFF
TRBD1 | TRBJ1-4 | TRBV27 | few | TGTGCCAGCAGTTTATCCAGGGGGGTAGCTGAAAAACTGTTTTTT | CASSLSRGVAEKLFF
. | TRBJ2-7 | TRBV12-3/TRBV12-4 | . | TGTGCCAGCAGTTACAATCGGGAGTCCTACGAGCAGTACTTC | CASSYNRESYEQYF
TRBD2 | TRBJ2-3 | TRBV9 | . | TGTGCTAGCAGCGAGGCTAGCGGGAGGGCCGCTACGCAGTATTTT | CASSEASGRAATQYF
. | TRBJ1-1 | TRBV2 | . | TGTGCCAGCAGTCCGCAAATGAACGCTGAAGCTTTCTTT | CASSPQMNAEAFF
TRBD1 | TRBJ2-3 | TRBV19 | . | TGTGCCAGTAGTATGAGGAGACAGGGAGGCACAGATACGCAGTATTTT | CASSMRRQGGTDTQYF
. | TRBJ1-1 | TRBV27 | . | TGTGCCAGCATACAGGGAGGTGAAGCTTTCTTT | CASIQGGEAFF
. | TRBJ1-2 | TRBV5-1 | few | TGCGCCAGCAGCTTCCAAAGTGGGGGACTGGATGGCTACACCTTC | CASSFQSGGLDGYTF
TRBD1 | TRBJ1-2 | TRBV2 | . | TGTGCCAGCACTACGGGACAGGGAGGGGTTGGCTACACCTTC | CASTTGQGGVGYTF
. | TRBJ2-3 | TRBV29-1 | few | TGCAGCGTTGAAGACCATGGGGGACCCACAGATACGCAGTATTTT | CSVEDHGGPTDTQYF
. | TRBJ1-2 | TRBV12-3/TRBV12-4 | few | TGTGCCAGCAGTCGCCTTTGGGGTGATGGCGGCTACACCTTC | CASSRLWGDGGYTF
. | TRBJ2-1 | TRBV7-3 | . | TGTGCCAGCAGCCCAACGACTAGTACTGAGCAGTTCTTC | CASSPTTSTEQFF
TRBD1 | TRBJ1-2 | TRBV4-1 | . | TGCGCCAGCAGCCTCGCCTCTGTGGGACAGGGGAGAGACTATGGCTACACCTTC | CASSLASVGQGRDYGYTF
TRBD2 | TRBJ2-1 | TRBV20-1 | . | TGCAGTGCTCGGAGGGGACTAGCGGACAATGAGCAGTTCTTC | CSARRGLADNEQFF
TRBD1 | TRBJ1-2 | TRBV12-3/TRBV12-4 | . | TGTGCCAGCAGTAAACGCAGGGGGGGGAGGTCCGTGGACTATGGCTACACCTTC | CASSKRRGGRSVDYGYTF
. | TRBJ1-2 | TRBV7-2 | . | TGTGCCAGCACCGAAAACCCTACAGAATTGTATGGCTACACCTTC | CASTENPTELYGYTF
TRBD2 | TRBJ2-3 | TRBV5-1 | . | TGCGCCAGCAGCCCCGCGGGACTAGCGAGGACAGATACGCAGTATTTT | CASSPAGLARTDTQYF
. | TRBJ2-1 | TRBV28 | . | TGTGCCAGCAGTTCCTTGGGGGGCAATCCCTACAATGAGCAGTTCTTC | CASSSLGGNPYNEQFF
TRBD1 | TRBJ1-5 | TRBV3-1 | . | TGTGCCAGCAGCCAAGGTCCAGGGGGCGAAGGGTGGGGCAATCAGCCCCAGCATTTT | CASSQGPGGEGWGNQPQHF
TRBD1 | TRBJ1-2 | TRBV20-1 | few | TGCAGTGCTAGTGTACAGGGGCTGGGTAACTATGGCTACACCTTC | CSASVQGLGNYGYTF
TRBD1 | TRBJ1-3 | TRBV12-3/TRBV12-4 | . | TGTGCCAGCAGTCCACGGACAGGGGGCTCTGGAAACACCATATATTTT | CASSPRTGGSGNTIYF
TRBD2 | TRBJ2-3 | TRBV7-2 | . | TGTGCCAGCAGCTTAGGGGGGACTAGCGGGAACGCCGCGCAGTATTTT | CASSLGGTSGNAAQYF
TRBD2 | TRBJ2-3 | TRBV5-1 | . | TGCGCCAGCAGCTTTGCCGGGACTAGCGCAGATACGCAGTATTTT | CASSFAGTSADTQYF
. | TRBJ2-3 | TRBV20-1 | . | TGCAGTGCTAGTCTGGGGAACACAGATACGCAGTATTTT | CSASLGNTDTQYF
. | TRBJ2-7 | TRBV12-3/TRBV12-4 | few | TGTGCCAGCACCCTGGACGGGTCCTACGAGCAGTACTTC | CASTLDGSYEQYF
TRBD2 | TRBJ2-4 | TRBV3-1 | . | TGTGCCAGCAGCCTCCTCCCTCCTGCGGGACTAGCGGGGGGTTCCCAGTACTTC | CASSLLPPAGLAGGSQYF
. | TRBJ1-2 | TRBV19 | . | TGTGCCAGTAGTACCGTCGGGGTCAGAGGCTATGGCTACACCTTC | CASSTVGVRGYGYTF
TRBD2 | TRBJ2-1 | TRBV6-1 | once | TGTGCCAGCAGTGGGCCCGGGACTACTCCTAATGAGCAGTTCTTC | CASSGPGTTPNEQFF
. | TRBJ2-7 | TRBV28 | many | TGTGCCAGCAGTTTGGGGGACGGCTACGAGCAGTACTTC | CASSLGDGYEQYF
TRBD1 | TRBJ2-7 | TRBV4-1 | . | TGCGCCAGCAGCCCATACCCCTCCGGACAGGGCTATCGGGAGCAGTACTTC | CASSPYPSGQGYREQYF
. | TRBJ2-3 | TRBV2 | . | TGTGCCGTATCCTCGCAGTATTTT | CAVSSQYF
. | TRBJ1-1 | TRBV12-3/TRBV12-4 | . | TGTGCCACTATTAGCGCGGGGCGGAACACTGAAGCTTTCTTT | CATISAGRNTEAFF
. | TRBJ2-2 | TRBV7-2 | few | TGTGCCAGCAGCACACCTAGCGTCACCGGGGAGCTGTTTTTT | CASSTPSVTGELFF
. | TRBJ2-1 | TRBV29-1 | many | TGCAGCGTTGTTTCCTACAATGAGCAGTTCTTC | CSVVSYNEQFF
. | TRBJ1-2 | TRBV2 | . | TGTGCCAGCAGTATAGAGACGGGGCCTGGCTATGGCTACACCTTC | CASSIETGPGYGYTF
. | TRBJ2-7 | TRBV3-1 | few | TGTGCCAGCAGCCAAGATGTGCGCCCCTACGAGCAGTACTTC | CASSQDVRPYEQYF
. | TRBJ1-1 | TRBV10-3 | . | TGTGCCATCAGTGGACCCGGGGGACCCGGTGAAGCTTTCTTT | CAISGPGGPGEAFF
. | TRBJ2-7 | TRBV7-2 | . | TGTGCCAGCAGCTTAGGAGGGATAGCCTACGAGCAGTACTTC | CASSLGGIAYEQYF
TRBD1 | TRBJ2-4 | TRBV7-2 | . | TGTGCCAGCAGCCCCGGGACAGGGCGGGTAACCAAAAACATTCAGTACTTC | CASSPGTGRVTKNIQYF
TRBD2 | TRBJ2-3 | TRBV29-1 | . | TGCAGCGTGCGGTCTAGCGGCCTCACAGATACGCAGTATTTT | CSVRSSGLTDTQYF
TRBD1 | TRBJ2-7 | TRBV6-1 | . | TGTGCCAGCAGTGACTATAACAGGGACAGTTACCTTTACGAGCAGTACTTC | CASSDYNRDSYLYEQYF
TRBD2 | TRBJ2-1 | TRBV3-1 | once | TGTGCCAGCAGCCAAGAAGGCGCGGGGGGGTGGAGTGAGCAGTTCTTC | CASSQEGAGGWSEQFF
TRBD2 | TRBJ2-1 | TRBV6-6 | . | TGTGCCAGCAGTTACTCGAGTTCGGCGGGGGGGAATGAGCAGTTCTTC | CASSYSSSAGGNEQFF
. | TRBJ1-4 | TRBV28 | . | TGTGCCAGCATTCCCCCAGGGGCGACTAATGAAAAACTGTTTTTT | CASIPPGATNEKLFF
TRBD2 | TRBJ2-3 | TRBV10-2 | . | TGCGCCAGTACCGATTGGCGGGAGTTCAAAGATACGCAGTATTTT | CASTDWREFKDTQYF
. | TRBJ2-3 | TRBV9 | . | TGTGCCAGCAGCGCGGGGACCTCAGATACGCAGTATTTT | CASSAGTSDTQYF
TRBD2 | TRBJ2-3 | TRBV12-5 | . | TGTGCTAGTGGTTTGAGGGAGGGCACCGCAGATACGCAGTATTTT | CASGLREGTADTQYF
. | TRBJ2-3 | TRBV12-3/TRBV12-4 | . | TGTGCCAGCAGTTTCTATGAAGATACGCAGTATTTT | CASSFYEDTQYF
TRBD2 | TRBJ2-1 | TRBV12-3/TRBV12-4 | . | TGTGCCAGCAGCCTGGCTAGCGGGAGTTTATTGAAGGCTGATGAGCAGTTCTTC | CASSLASGSLLKADEQFF
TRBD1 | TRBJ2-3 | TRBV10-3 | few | TGTGCCATCAGTGAGCGACAGGGGAACACAGATACGCAGTATTTT | CAISERQGNTDTQYF
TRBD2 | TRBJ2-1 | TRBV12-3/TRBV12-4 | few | TGTGCCAGCAGTTCCCGGACTAGCGGGCGAAATGAGCAGTTCTTC | CASSSRTSGRNEQFF
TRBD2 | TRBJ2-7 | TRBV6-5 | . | TGTGCCAGCAGTTACACCCTTCGGGGGGAGCACGAGCAGTACTTC | CASSYTLRGEHEQYF
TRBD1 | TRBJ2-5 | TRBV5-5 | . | TGTGCCAGCAGCTGGAGGGGACAGGGTAATTGGGAGACCCAGTACTTC | CASSWRGQGNWETQYF
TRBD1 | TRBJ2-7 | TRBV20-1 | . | TGCAGTGCTAGGAAGCCGGGACAGGTTTACGAGCAGTACTTC | CSARKPGQVYEQYF